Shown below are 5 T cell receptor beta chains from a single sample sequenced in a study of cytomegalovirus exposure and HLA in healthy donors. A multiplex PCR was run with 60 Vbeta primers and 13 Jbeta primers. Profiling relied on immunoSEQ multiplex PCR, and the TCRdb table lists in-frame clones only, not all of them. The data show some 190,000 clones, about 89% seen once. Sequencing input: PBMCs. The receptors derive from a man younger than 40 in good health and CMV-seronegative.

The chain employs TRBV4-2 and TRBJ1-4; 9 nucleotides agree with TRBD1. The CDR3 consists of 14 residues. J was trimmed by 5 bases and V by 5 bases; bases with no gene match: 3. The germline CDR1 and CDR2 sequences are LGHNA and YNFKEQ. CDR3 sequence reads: CASSYGQGNEKLFF. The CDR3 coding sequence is TGTGCCAGCAGCTACGGACAGGGGAATGAAAAACTGTTTTTT.

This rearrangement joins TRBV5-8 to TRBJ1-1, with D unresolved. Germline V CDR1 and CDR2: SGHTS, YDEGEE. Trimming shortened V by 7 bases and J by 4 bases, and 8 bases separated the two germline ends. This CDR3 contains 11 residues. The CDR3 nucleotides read TGTGCCAGCCTGGGAGTCACTGAAGCTTTCTTT. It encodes CASLGVTEAFF.

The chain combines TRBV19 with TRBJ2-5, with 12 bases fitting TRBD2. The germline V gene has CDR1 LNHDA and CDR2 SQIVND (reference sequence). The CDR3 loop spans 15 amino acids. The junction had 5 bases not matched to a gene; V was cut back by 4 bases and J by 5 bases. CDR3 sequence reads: CASSTRLAGVETQYF. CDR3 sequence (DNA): TGTGCCAGTAGTACGAGACTAGCGGGGGTGGAGACCCAGTACTTC.

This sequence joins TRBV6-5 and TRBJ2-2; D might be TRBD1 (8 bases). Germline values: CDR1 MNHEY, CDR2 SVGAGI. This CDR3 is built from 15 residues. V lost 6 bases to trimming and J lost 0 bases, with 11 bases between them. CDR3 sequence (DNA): TGTGCCAGCAGCACAGGGGGGGCGAACACCGGGGAGCTGTTTTTT. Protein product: CASSTGGANTGELFF.

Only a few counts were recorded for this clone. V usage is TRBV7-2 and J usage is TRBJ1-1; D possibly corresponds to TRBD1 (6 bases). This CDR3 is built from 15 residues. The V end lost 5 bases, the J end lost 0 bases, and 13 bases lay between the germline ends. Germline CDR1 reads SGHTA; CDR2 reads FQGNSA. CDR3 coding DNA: TGTGCCAGCAGCCCGGGGGGGCCTGTGAACACTGAAGCTTTCTTT. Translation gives CASSPGGPVNTEAFF. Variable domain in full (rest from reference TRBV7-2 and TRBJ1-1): GAGVSQSPSNKVTEKGKDVELRCDPISGHTALYWYRQSLGQGLEFLIYFQGNSAPDKSGLPSDRFSAERTGGSVSTLTIQRTQQEDSAVYLCASSPGGPVNTEAFFGQGTRLTVV.